The next 8 T cell receptor beta chains were all read from a single sample in a study of identical twins. A single record per CDR3 protein comes from TCRdb applying MiXCR to the 5' RACE reads. The sample carries hundreds of thousands of distinct CDR3 sequences, approximately 6% recorded once. Sequenced: naive T cells sorted from blood. The receptors stem from a man aged 18 to 30 in good health.

As for this clonotype: Being one base from a much bigger clone, this may be a read error. The chain links TRBV24-1 to TRBJ2-2; TRBD1 might be the D (5 bases). Germline V gene lookup returns CDR1 KGHDR and CDR2 SFDVKD. CDR3 length: 14 residues. Trimming left V 6 bases short and J 3 bases short, with 10 bases between. CDR3 loop: CATSSQGDTGELFF. The CDR3 nucleotides are TGTGCCACCAGTAGCCAGGGCGACACCGGGGAGCTGTTTTTT.

CDR3 sequence reads: CASSQLGVDTGELFF. The DNA for the CDR3 is TGTGCCAGCAGCCAGTTAGGGGTGGACACCGGGGAGCTGTTTTTT. This chain uses TRBV4-2 with TRBJ2-2; D is possibly TRBD1 (5 bases). Between the trimmed V and J ends, which lost 3 bases and 3 bases, there was a span of 11 bases. The CDR3 covers 15 residues. Germline V lookup: CDR1 LGHNA, CDR2 YNFKEQ.

This clonotype was seen ten or more times. The V gene is TRBV28, the J gene TRBJ2-5, with 9 bases identical to TRBD1. With 1 base clipped from V and 5 bases from J, the junction kept 8 bases outside the gene matches. This CDR3 contains 16 residues. Germline lookup yields CDR1 MDHEN and CDR2 SYDVKM. CDR3 nucleotide sequence: TGTGCCAGCAGTTTATTCACAGGGGGCTTTAGGGAGACCCAGTACTTC. Protein: CASSLFTGGFRETQYF.

This clonotype was counted between two and nine times. The gene calls are TRBV5-5 and TRBJ2-3; D call uncertain. The CDR3 is 12 amino acids. Per the germline V gene, CDR1 is SGHKS and CDR2 is YYEKEE (reference sequence). Deletions cut 4 bases from V and 9 bases from J, with 12 bases between. The CDR3 spells CASSRRADTQYF. For the CDR3, the DNA is TGTGCCAGCAGCCGCCGGGCGGACACGCAGTATTTT.

This clonotype has only a few counts. J is TRBJ2-1 and V is TRBV6-5; D perhaps matches TRBD1 (5 bases). There are 15 residues in the CDR3. Trimming left V 0 bases short and J 5 bases short, with 11 bases between. Germline V gene sequence: CDR1 MNHEY, CDR2 SVGAGI. Here the CDR3 reads CASSYSRGINNEQFF. As DNA, the CDR3 is TGTGCCAGCAGTTACTCTAGGGGTATCAACAATGAGCAGTTCTTC.

The table lists this clonotype with many counts. This chain joins TRBV3-1 and TRBJ2-3, with TRBD2 matching 9 bases. Germline CDR1 LGHDT, CDR2 YNNKEL (reference sequence). The CDR3 has 17 amino acids. Trimming at V came to 4 bases and at J to 4 bases, leaving 12 bases not matched to a gene. DNA for the CDR3: TGTGCCAGCAGCCGAAGGTCTAGCGGGATTGGGGCAGATACGCAGTATTTT. Amino acid sequence: CASSRRSSGIGADTQYF.

This clonotype appeared many times. The V gene is TRBV24-1, the J gene TRBJ2-1; weak D call: TRBD1 (6 bases). Trimming took off 5 bases at V and 3 bases at J, with 13 bases between the two ends. This CDR3 comprises 15 residues. From germline, CDR1 is KGHDR and CDR2 SFDVKD. Here the CDR3 reads CATSARTAGYNEQFF. In nucleotides, the CDR3 is TGTGCCACCAGTGCCAGGACAGCCGGCTACAATGAGCAGTTCTTC.

The rearrangement uses TRBV18 and TRBJ1-3, with D uncertain. The germline V gene has CDR1 KGHSH and CDR2 LQKENI. The ends were cut back, 6 bases at V and 6 bases at J, with 6 bases in the middle. The CDR3 covers 11 residues. CDR3 sequence (DNA): TGTGCCAGCTCCGACGAAAACACCATATATTTT. It is translated as CASSDENTIYF.